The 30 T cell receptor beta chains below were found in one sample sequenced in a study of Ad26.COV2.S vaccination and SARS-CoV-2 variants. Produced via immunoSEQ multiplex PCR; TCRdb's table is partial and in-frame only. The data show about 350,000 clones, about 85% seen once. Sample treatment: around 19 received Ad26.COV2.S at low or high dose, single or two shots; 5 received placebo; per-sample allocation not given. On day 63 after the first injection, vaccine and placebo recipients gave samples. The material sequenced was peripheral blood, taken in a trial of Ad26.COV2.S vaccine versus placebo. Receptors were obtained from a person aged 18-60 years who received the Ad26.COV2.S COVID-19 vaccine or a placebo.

The CDR3 is CASSLGGGSSYEQYF. DNA for the CDR3: TGTGCCAGCAGCTTGGGGGGGGGCAGCTCCTACGAGCAGTACTTC. The V and J genes are TRBV5-4 and TRBJ2-7; D is perhaps TRBD2 (7 bases). Germline V gene sequence: CDR1 SGHNT, CDR2 YYREEE (reference sequence). V lost 0 bases, J lost 0 bases, and 10 bases lay in between. The CDR3 is 15 amino acids.

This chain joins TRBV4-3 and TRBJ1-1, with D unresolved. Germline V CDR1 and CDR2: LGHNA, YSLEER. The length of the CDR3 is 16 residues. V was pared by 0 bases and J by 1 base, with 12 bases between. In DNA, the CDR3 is TGCGCCAGCAGCCAAGATCCGGCAGGTTCGAACACTGAAGCTTTCTTT. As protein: CASSQDPAGSNTEAFF.

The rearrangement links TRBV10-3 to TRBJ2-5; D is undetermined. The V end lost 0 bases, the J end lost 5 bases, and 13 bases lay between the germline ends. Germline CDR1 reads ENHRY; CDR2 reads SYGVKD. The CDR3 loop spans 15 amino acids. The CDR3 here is CAISESSGRYETQYF. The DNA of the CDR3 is TGTGCCATCAGTGAGTCATCGGGCAGATATGAGACCCAGTACTTC.

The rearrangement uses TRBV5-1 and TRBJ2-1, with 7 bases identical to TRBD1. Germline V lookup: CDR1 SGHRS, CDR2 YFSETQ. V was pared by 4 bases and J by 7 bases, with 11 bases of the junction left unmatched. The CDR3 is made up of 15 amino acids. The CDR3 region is CASSPTGSFLNEQFF. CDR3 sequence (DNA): TGCGCCAGCAGCCCGACAGGGTCCTTTTTGAATGAGCAGTTCTTC.

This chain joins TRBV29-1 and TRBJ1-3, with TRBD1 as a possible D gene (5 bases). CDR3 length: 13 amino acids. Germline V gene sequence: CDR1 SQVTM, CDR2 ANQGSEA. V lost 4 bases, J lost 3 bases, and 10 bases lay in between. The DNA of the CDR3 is TGCAGCGTTGTTCAGGGAGGTGGAAACACCATATATTTT. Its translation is CSVVQGGGNTIYF.

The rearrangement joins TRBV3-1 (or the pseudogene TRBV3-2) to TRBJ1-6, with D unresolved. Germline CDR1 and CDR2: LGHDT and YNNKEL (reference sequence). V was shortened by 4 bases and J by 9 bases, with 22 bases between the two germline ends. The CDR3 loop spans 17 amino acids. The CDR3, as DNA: TGTGCCAGCAGCCCCTCCCAGGTGAGGATATTGGGTTCACCCCTCCACTTT. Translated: CASSPSQVRILGSPLHF.

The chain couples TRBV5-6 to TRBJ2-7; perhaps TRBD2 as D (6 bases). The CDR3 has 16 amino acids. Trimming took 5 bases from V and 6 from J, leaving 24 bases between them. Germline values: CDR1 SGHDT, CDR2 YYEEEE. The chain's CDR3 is CASSPRGTSTKREQYF. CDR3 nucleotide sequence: TGTGCCAGCAGTCCCCGCGGGACTTCGACGAAACGCGAGCAGTACTTC.

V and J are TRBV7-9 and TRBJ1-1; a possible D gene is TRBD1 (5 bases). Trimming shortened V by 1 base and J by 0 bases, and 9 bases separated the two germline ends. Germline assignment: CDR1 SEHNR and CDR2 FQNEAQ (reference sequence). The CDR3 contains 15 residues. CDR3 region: CASSLDGGMNTEAFF. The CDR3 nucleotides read TGTGCCAGCAGCTTAGATGGGGGGATGAACACTGAAGCTTTCTTT.

The CDR3 sequence: CASSWTVNTEAFF. CDR3 coding DNA: TGTGCCAGCAGTTGGACAGTTAACACTGAAGCTTTCTTT. V and J are TRBV12-3 or TRBV12-4 and TRBJ1-1, with D possibly being TRBD1 (6 bases). Trimming removed 4 bases at V and 2 bases at J, with 8 bases between. CDR3 length: 13 amino acids.

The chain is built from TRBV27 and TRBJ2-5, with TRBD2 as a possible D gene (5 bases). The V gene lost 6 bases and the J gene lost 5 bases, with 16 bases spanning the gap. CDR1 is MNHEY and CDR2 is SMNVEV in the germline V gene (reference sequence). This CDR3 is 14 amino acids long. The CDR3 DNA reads TGTGCCAGCAGGAGGGTGCCGAACCGGGAGACCCAGTACTTC. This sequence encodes CASRRVPNRETQYF.

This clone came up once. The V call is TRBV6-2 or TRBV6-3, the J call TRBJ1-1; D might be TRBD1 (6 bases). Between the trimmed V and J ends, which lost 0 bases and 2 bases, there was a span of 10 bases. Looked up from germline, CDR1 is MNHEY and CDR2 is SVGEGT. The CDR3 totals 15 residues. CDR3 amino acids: CASSYSMGHNTEAFF. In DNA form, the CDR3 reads TGTGCCAGCAGTTACTCCATGGGACACAACACTGAAGCTTTCTTT.

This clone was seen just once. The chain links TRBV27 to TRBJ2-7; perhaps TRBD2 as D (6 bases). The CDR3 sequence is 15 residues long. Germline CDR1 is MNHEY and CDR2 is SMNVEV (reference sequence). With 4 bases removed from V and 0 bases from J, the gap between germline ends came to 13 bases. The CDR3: CASSSPAGSSYEQYF. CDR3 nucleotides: TGTGCCAGCAGTTCCCCCGCGGGGAGCTCCTACGAGCAGTACTTC.

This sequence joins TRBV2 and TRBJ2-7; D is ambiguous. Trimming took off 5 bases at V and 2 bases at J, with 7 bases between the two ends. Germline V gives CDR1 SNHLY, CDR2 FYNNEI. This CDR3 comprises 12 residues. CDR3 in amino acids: CASSLTPYEQYF. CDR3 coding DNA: TGTGCCAGCAGTTTAACCCCCTACGAGCAGTACTTC.

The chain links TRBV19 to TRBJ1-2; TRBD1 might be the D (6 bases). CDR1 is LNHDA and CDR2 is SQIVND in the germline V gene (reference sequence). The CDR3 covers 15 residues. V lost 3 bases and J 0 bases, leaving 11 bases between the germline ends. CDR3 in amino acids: CASSMRQASNYGYTF. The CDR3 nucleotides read TGTGCCAGTAGTATGAGACAGGCCTCTAACTATGGCTACACCTTC.

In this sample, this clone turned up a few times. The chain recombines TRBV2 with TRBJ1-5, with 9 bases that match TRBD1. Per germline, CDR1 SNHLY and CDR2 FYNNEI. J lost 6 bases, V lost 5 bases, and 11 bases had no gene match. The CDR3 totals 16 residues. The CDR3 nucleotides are TGTGCCAGCAGTTCGCCGGGGACAGGGTTTAGTCAGCCCCAGCATTTT. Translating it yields CASSSPGTGFSQPQHF. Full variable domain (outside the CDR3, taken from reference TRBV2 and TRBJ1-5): EPEVTQTPSHQVTQMGQEVILRCVPISNHLYFYWYRQILGQKVEFLVSFYNNEISEKSEIFDDQFSVERPDGSNFTLKIRSTKLEDSAMYFCASSSPGTGFSQPQHFGDGTRLSIL.

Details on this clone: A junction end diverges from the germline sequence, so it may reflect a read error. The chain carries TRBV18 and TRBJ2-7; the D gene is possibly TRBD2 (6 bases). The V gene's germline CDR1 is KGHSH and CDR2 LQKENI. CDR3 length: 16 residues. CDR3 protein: CASSPPDSAGSHEQYF. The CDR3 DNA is TGTGCCAGCTCCCCACCAGACAGTGCGGGGAGTCACGAGCAGTACTTC. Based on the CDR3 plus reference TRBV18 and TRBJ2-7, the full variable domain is NAGVMQNPRHLVRRRGQEARLRCSPMKGHSHVYWYRQLPEEGLKFMVYLQKENIIDESGMPKERFSAEFPKEGPSILRIQQVVRGDSAAYFCASSPPDSAGSHEQYFGPGTRLTVT.

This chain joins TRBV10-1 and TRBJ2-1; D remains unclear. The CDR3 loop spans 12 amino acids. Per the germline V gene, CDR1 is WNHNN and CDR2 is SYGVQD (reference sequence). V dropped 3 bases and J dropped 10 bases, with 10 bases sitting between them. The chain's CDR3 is CASSELGSEQFF. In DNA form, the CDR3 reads TGCGCCAGCAGTGAATTGGGCTCCGAGCAGTTCTTC.

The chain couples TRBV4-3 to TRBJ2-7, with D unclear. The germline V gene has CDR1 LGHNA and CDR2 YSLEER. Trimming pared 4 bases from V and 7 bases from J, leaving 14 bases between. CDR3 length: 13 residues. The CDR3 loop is CASSRQYELEQYF. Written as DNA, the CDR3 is TGCGCCAGCAGCCGACAATATGAACTGGAGCAGTACTTC.

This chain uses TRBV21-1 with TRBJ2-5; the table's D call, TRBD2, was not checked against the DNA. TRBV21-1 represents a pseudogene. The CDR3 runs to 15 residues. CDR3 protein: CASSRKLPAKETQYF. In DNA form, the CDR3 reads TGTGCCAGCAGCAGAAAACTACCAGCCAAAGAGACCCAGTACTTC.

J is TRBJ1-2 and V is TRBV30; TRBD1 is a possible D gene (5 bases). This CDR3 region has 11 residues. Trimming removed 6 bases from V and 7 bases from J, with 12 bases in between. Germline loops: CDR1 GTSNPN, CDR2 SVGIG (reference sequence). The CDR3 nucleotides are TGTGCCTGTACTACGGGGGGTGGCTACACCTTC. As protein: CACTTGGGYTF. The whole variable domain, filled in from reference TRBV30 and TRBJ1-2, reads SQTIHQWPATLVQPVGSPLSLECTVEGTSNPNLYWYRQAAGRGLQLLFYSVGIGQISSEVPQNLSASRPQDRQFILSSKKLLLSDSGFYLCACTTGGGYTFGSGTRLTVV.

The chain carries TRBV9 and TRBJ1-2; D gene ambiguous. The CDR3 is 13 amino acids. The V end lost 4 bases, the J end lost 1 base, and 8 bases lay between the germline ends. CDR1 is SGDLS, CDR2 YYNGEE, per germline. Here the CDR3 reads CASSPDNNYGYTF. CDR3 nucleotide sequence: TGTGCCAGCAGCCCCGACAATAACTATGGCTACACCTTC.

CDR3 coding DNA: TGTGCCAGCTCACCCGCGGGACAGGGGTTTGGCTACACCTTC. Its protein product is CASSPAGQGFGYTF. The V and J genes are TRBV18 and TRBJ1-2; 10 positions match TRBD1. CDR1 is KGHSH, CDR2 LQKENI, per germline. J lost 7 bases, V lost 3 bases, and 5 bases had no gene match. CDR3 length equals 14 residues.

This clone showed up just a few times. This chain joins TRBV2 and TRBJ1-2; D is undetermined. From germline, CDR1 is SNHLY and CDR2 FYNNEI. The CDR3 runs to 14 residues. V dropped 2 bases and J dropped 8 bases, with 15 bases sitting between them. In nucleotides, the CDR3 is TGTGCCAGCAGTGAAAACCCCAACCTCGGCGGCTACACCTTC. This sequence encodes CASSENPNLGGYTF.

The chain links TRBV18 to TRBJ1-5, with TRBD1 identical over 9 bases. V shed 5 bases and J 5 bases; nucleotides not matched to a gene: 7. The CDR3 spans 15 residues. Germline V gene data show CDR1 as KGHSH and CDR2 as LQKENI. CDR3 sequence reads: CASSWGQGTHQPQHF. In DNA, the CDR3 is TGTGCCAGCTCATGGGGACAGGGAACACATCAGCCCCAGCATTTT.

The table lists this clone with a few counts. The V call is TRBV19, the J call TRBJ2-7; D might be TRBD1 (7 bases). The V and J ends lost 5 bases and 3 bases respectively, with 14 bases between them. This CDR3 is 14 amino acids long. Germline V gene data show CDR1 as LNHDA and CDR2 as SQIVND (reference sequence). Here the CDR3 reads CASSPRQGGYEQYF. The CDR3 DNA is TGTGCCAGTAGTCCCCGACAGGGAGGCTACGAGCAGTACTTC.

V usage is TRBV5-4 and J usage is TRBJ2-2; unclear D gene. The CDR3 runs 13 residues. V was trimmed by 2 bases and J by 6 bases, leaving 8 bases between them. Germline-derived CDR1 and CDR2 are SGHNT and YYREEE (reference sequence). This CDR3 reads CASSFIAAGELFF. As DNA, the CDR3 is TGTGCCAGCAGCTTTATCGCTGCCGGGGAGCTGTTTTTT. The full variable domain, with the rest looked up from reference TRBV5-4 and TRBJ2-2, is ETGVTQSPTHLIKTRGQQVTLRCSSQSGHNTVSWYQQALGQGPQFIFQYYREEENGRGNFPPRFSGLQFPNYSSELNVNALELDDSALYLCASSFIAAGELFFGEGSRLTVL.

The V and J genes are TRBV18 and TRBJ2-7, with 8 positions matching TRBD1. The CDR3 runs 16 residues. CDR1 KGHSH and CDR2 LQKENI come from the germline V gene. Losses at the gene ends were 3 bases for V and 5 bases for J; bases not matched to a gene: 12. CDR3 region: CASSPMTGVDQNEQYF. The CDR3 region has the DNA TGTGCCAGCTCACCGATGACAGGGGTTGACCAAAACGAGCAGTACTTC.

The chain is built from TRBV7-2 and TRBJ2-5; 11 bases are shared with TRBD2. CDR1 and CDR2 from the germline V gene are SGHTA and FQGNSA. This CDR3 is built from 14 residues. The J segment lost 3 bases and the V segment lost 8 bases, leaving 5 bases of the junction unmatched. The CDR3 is CASCSGGAEETQYF. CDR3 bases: TGTGCCAGCTGTAGCGGGGGGGCGGAAGAGACCCAGTACTTC.

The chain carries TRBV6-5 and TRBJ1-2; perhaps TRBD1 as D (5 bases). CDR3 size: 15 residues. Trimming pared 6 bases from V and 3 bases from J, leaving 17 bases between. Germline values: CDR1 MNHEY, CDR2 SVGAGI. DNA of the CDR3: TGTGCCAGCAGAAGAGCGGCAGGGAACGACTATGGCTACACCTTC. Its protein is CASRRAAGNDYGYTF.

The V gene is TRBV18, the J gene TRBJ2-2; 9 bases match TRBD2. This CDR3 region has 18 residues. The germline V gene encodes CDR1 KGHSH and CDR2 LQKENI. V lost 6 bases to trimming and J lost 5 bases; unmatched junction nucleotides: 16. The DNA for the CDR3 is TGTGCCAGCTCGCTGATTCTAGCGGGACGATACGGAACCGGGGAGCTGTTTTTT. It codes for CASSLILAGRYGTGELFF.